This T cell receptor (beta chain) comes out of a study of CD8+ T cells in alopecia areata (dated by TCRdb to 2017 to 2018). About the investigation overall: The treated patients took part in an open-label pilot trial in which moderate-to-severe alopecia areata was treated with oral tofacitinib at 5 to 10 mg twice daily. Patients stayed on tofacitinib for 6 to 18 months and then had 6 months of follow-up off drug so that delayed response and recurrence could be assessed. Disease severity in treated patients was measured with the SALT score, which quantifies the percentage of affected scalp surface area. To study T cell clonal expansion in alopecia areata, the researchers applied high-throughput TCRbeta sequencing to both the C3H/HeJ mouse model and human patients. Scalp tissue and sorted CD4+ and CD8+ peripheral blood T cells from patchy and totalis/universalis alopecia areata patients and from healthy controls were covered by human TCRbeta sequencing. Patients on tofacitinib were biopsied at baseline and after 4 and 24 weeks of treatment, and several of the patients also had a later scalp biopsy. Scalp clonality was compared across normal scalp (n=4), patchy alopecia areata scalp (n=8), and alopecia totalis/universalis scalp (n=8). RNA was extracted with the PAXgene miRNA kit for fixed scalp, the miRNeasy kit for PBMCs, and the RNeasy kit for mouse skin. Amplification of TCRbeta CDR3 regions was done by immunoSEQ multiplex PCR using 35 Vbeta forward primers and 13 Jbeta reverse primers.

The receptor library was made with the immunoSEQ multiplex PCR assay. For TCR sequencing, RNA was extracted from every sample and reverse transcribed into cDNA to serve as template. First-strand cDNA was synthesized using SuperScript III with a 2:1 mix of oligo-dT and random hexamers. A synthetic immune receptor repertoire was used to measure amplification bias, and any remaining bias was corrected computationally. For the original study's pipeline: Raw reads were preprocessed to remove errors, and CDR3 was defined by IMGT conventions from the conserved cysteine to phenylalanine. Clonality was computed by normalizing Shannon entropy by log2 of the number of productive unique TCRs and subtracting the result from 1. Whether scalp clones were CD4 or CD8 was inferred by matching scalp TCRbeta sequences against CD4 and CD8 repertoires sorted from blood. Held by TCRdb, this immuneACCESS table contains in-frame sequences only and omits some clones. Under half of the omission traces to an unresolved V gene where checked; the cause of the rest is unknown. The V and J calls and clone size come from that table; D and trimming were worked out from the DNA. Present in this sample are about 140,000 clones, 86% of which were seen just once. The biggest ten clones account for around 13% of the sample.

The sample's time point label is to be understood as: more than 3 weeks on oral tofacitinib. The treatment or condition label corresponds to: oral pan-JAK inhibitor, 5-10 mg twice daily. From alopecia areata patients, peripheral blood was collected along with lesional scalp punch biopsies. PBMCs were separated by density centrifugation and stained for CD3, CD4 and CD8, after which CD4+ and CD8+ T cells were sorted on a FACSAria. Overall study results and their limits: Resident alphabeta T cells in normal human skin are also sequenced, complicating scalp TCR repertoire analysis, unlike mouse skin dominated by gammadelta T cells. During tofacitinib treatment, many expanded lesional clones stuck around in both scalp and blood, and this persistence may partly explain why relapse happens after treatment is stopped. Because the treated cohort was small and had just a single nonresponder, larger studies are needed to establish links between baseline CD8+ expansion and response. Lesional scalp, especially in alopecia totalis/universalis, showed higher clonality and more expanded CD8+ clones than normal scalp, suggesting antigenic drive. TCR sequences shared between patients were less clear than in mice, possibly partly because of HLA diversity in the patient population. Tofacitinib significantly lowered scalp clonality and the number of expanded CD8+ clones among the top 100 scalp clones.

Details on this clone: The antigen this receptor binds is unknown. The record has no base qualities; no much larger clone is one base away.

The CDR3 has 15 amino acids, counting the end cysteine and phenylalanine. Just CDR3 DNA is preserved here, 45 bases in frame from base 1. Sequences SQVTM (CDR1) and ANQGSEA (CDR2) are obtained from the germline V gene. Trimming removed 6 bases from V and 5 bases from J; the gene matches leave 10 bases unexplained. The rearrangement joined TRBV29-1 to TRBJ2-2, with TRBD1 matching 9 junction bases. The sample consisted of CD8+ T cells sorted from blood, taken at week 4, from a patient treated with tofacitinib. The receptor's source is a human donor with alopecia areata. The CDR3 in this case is CSVTGTGNRTGELFF. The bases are TGCAGCGTGACAGGGACAGGGAATCGGACCGGGGAGCTGTTTTTT.